One and the same sample provided the 28 T cell receptor beta chains below, sequenced in a study of low-dose radiotherapy and immunotherapy resistance in tumors. Documented time point: before trial treatment. Primers used for first-strand cDNA, a TRAV- and TRBV-specific set, covered both alpha and beta chains. With a V-primer adapter and a constant-region primer, TCRs were amplified for approximately 19 PCR cycles. TCRdb reanalysed the reads using MiXCR and keeps one entry per CDR3 protein. The sample lists 65,000 to 100,000 distinct CDR3 sequences; roughly a sixth were seen once. The material was PBMCs, obtained before treatment. The receptors were gathered from a male donor with prostate cancer.

The genes are TRBV20-1 and TRBJ1-6, with D possibly TRBD1 on 6 matching bases. This CDR3 contains 14 residues. Germline CDR1 and CDR2: DFQATT and SNEGSKA (reference sequence). Trimming cost V 0 bases and J 9 bases, with 12 bases left between them. Here the CDR3 reads CSARDGGGSSPLHF. CDR3 bases: TGCAGTGCTAGAGACGGGGGGGGCAGTTCACCCCTCCACTTT.

As concerns this clonotype: This likely traces to a read error, being one base from a far larger clone. The rearrangement joins TRBV7-9 to TRBJ1-4; D gene ambiguous. From germline, CDR1 is SEHNR and CDR2 FQNEAQ (reference sequence). This CDR3 region has 16 residues. The chain's CDR3 is CAGSLGLSGSREKLFF. The CDR3 DNA sequence: TGTGCCGGCAGCTTAGGTTTATCCGGGTCTCGTGAAAAACTGTTTTTT.

In this sample, this clonotype turned up many times. CDR3 sequence (DNA): TGTGCCAGCAACAAACAGGGTTCGGTTTCGGTCGCTTTCTTT. Protein sequence: CASNKQGSVSVAFF. The chain couples TRBV6-1 to TRBJ1-1; TRBD1 might be the D (6 bases). CDR3 length: 14 residues. Trimming removed 7 bases at V and 11 bases at J, with 23 bases between. Germline lookup yields CDR1 MNHNS and CDR2 SASEGT.

This clonotype was seen repeatedly, ten times or more. The V and J genes are TRBV7-2 and TRBJ1-2, with 9 nucleotides matching TRBD1. V shed 1 base and J 7 bases; nucleotides not matched to a gene: 1. The CDR3 is 13 amino acids. Germline V gene sequence: CDR1 SGHTA, CDR2 FQGNSA. CDR3 coding DNA: TGTGCCAGCAGCTTAGGGGACAGGGCTGGCTACACCTTC. Translated: CASSLGDRAGYTF.

This clonotype was picked up many times. The chain carries TRBV5-1 and TRBJ2-1; no clear D. The germline V and J ends were trimmed by 4 bases and 7 bases, with 9 bases remaining between them. From germline, CDR1 is SGHRS and CDR2 YFSETQ. The CDR3 is made up of 12 amino acids. CDR3 region: CASSGPQNEQFF. The CDR3 nucleotides read TGCGCCAGCAGCGGGCCTCAAAATGAGCAGTTCTTC.

At least ten counts were recorded for this clonotype. This chain uses TRBV3-1 with TRBJ1-5; no clear D gene. The CDR3 loop spans 14 amino acids. Per the germline V gene, CDR1 is LGHDT and CDR2 is YNNKEL (reference sequence). The ends were cut back, 0 bases at V and 2 bases at J, with 5 bases in the middle. The DNA of the CDR3 is TGTGCCAGCAGCCAAGATCATGGCAATCAGCCCCAGCATTTT. Its protein product is CASSQDHGNQPQHF.

Ten or more counts support this clonotype. The chain combines TRBV20-1 with TRBJ2-5; 8 nucleotides agree with TRBD2. This CDR3 is built from 14 residues. The J segment lost 5 bases and the V segment lost 4 bases, leaving 9 bases of the junction unmatched. Per germline, CDR1 DFQATT and CDR2 SNEGSKA (reference sequence). CDR3 nucleotide sequence: TGCAGTGCTATAAAATCAAGCGGGGGCGAGACCCAGTACTTC. It is translated as CSAIKSSGGETQYF.

This clonotype was recorded at least ten times. The chain recombines TRBV18 with TRBJ1-6; no clear D gene. With 2 bases removed from V and 7 bases from J, the gap between germline ends came to 12 bases. Per germline, CDR1 KGHSH and CDR2 LQKENI. The CDR3 spans 15 residues. The CDR3 sequence: CASSPEAGLNSPLHF. CDR3 DNA: TGTGCCAGCTCACCAGAGGCGGGGTTGAATTCACCCCTCCACTTT.

At least ten counts were recorded for this clonotype. The CDR3 spells CASSPGGDFMNTEAFF. The CDR3 nucleotides read TGCGCCAGCAGCCCTGGGGGGGACTTCATGAACACTGAAGCTTTCTTT. The chain recombines TRBV5-1 with TRBJ1-1; weak D call: TRBD1 (5 bases). The CDR3 covers 16 residues. Deletions cut 4 bases from V and 0 bases from J, with 16 bases between. Germline values: CDR1 SGHRS, CDR2 YFSETQ.

This clonotype was detected ten times or more. The chain has TRBV5-1 and TRBJ1-2; tentatively, D is TRBD1 (5 bases). Germline V gene lookup returns CDR1 SGHRS and CDR2 YFSETQ. CDR3 length: 17 amino acids. V lost 2 bases and J 0 bases, leaving 17 bases between the germline ends. Here the CDR3 reads CASSFAPGGETNYGYTF. DNA for the CDR3: TGCGCCAGCAGCTTTGCTCCCGGGGGGGAGACTAACTATGGCTACACCTTC.

This clonotype showed up many times. The chain employs TRBV12-3 or TRBV12-4 and TRBJ2-5; 8 bases are a match to TRBD1. The junction had 2 bases not matched to a gene; V was cut back by 5 bases and J by 3 bases. The CDR3 spans 13 residues. In DNA, the CDR3 is TGTGCCAGCAGTCTGGACAGGGAAGAGACCCAGTACTTC. It codes for CASSLDREETQYF.

This clonotype appeared many times. V and J are TRBV7-2 and TRBJ2-7; unclear D gene. This CDR3 spans 15 amino acids. The ends were cut back, 0 bases at V and 2 bases at J, with 11 bases in the middle. CDR1 and CDR2 from the germline V gene are SGHTA and FQGNSA. CDR3 sequence: CASSLAPGTPYEQYF. As DNA, the CDR3 is TGTGCCAGCAGCTTAGCACCCGGTACCCCCTACGAGCAGTACTTC.

This clonotype was seen ten or more times. CDR3 coding DNA: TGCAGTGCTAGTGGGGATGGGGGGACAACTAATGAAAAACTGTTTTTT. Translating it yields CSASGDGGTTNEKLFF. The chain joins TRBV20-1 to TRBJ1-4; D perhaps matches TRBD1 (5 bases). The CDR3 runs 16 residues. CDR1 is DFQATT, CDR2 SNEGSKA, per germline (reference sequence). Between the trimmed V and J ends, which lost 3 bases and 0 bases, there was a span of 14 bases.

This chain uses TRBV20-1 with TRBJ1-4; a weak D match, TRBD1 (6 bases). This CDR3 comprises 13 residues. The germline V gene encodes CDR1 DFQATT and CDR2 SNEGSKA (reference sequence). Trimming shortened V by 5 bases and J by 6 bases, and 13 bases separated the two germline ends. This CDR3 is CSAPQGADEKLFF. CDR3 coding DNA: TGCAGTGCTCCACAGGGAGCGGATGAAAAACTGTTTTTT.

This clonotype has a count of ten or more. This chain connects TRBV7-8 to TRBJ2-2; the D gene could be TRBD1 or TRBD2 (5 bases each). Germline CDR1 and CDR2: SGHVS and FQNEAQ. V lost 2 bases, J lost 6 bases, and 10 bases lay in between. The CDR3 sequence is 14 residues long. The CDR3 bases are TGTGCCAGCAGCTTACCAGGGCGGGCCGGGGAGCTGTTTTTT. Encoded protein: CASSLPGRAGELFF.

The CDR3 sequence is CASSVTQDQPQHF. CDR3 coding DNA: TGTGCCAGCAGTGTGACCCAAGATCAGCCCCAGCATTTT. This chain joins TRBV6-4 and TRBJ1-5; D is unclear. The CDR3 consists of 13 residues. Germline-derived CDR1 and CDR2 are MRHNA and SNTAGT. Trimming left V 4 bases short and J 5 bases short, with 9 bases between.

This clonotype was seen ten or more times. The gene calls are TRBV4-2 and TRBJ2-3; D possibly uses TRBD1 or TRBD2 (5 bases each). This CDR3 has 13 residues. The germline V gene has CDR1 LGHNA and CDR2 YNFKEQ. V lost 4 bases to trimming and J lost 6 bases, with 11 bases between them. The CDR3 region has the DNA TGTGCCAGCAGCCGTCGAAGGGACGATACGCAGTATTTT. Protein: CASSRRRDDTQYF.

This clonotype has ten or more counts. The chain uses TRBV5-8 and TRBJ1-1; 9 positions match TRBD1. With V trimmed by 5 bases and J by 1 base, 3 bases remained unmatched. There are 14 residues in the CDR3. The V gene's germline CDR1 is SGHTS and CDR2 YDEGEE. The CDR3 spells CASSRGQGNTEAFF. DNA of the CDR3: TGTGCCAGCAGTCGGGGACAGGGGAACACTGAAGCTTTCTTT.

The sample holds many counts of this clonotype. CDR3 sequence reads: CASSSVAGTGELFF. For the CDR3, the DNA is TGTGCCAGCAGCTCAGTTGCTGGCACCGGGGAGCTGTTTTTT. The chain uses TRBV11-3 and TRBJ2-2; unclear D gene. The V end lost 4 bases, the J end lost 4 bases, and 10 bases lay between the germline ends. CDR1 is SGHNT, CDR2 YENEEA, per germline. This CDR3 is 14 amino acids long.

A note on this clonotype: This sequence may be a read error, since a much larger clone differs from it by one base. The final CDR3 position lacks the conserved phenylalanine or tryptophan, pointing to a likely read error. V and J are TRBV5-5 and TRBJ2-7, with D perhaps being TRBD1 or TRBD2 (5 bases each). CDR1 SGHKS and CDR2 YYEKEE come from the germline V gene (reference sequence). The length of the CDR3 is 14 residues. The ends were cut back, 3 bases at V and 2 bases at J, with 12 bases in the middle. The CDR3 DNA reads TGTGCCAGCAGCTCCAGTAGGGACCCCTACGAGCAGTACTAC. Translated, it gives CASSSSRDPYEQYY.

V gene TRBV6-1 combines with J gene TRBJ2-4; D call uncertain. There are 11 residues in the CDR3. V was cut by 3 bases and J by 10 bases, with 7 bases left in between. The V gene's germline CDR1 is MNHNS and CDR2 SASEGT. CDR3 region: CASSDAEIQYF. CDR3 sequence (DNA): TGTGCCAGCAGTGACGCAGAGATTCAGTACTTC.

This clonotype was detected ten times or more. The CDR3 region is CSADSLAGADTDTQYF. For the CDR3, the DNA is TGCAGTGCCGATTCCTTAGCGGGGGCCGACACAGATACGCAGTATTTT. The V call is TRBV20-1, the J call TRBJ2-3; 9 positions agree with TRBD2. The CDR3 has 16 residues. The V gene end was trimmed by 6 bases and the J gene end by 2 bases; junction bases not matched to a gene: 12. Germline CDR1 is DFQATT and CDR2 is SNEGSKA (reference sequence).

This clonotype came up many times. J is TRBJ2-7 and V is TRBV6-1; 9 nucleotides agree with TRBD1. This CDR3 contains 13 residues. Germline CDR1 MNHNS, CDR2 SASEGT. Germline trimming cut 6 bases from V and 3 bases from J; bases unmatched to any gene: 3. CDR3 nucleotide sequence: TGTGCCAGCAGAAGACAGGGGGACTACGAGCAGTACTTC. Protein product: CASRRQGDYEQYF.

At least ten counts were recorded for this clonotype. This chain joins TRBV6-5 and TRBJ1-1; D possibly corresponds to TRBD1 (6 bases). Germline V CDR1 and CDR2: MNHEY, SVGAGI. Trimming stripped 2 bases from V and 6 bases from J, with 10 bases between. This CDR3 is built from 13 residues. The CDR3 sequence is CASSYRGRAEAFF. The CDR3 DNA is TGTGCCAGCAGTTACAGGGGGAGGGCTGAAGCTTTCTTT.

This clonotype was counted ten times or more. This rearrangement joins TRBV3-1 to TRBJ2-7; D ambiguous. The CDR3 contains 14 residues. Between the trimmed V and J ends, which lost 2 bases and 0 bases, there was a span of 8 bases. Germline V CDR1 and CDR2: LGHDT, YNNKEL (reference sequence). Written as DNA, the CDR3 is TGTGCCAGCAGCCAATGGACCGACTCCTACGAGCAGTACTTC. Protein sequence: CASSQWTDSYEQYF.

The V gene is TRBV2, the J gene TRBJ1-6; D unclear. With 4 bases removed from V and 10 bases from J, the gap between germline ends came to 14 bases. CDR1 and CDR2 from the germline V gene are SNHLY and FYNNEI. The CDR3 is 14 residues long. CDR3 DNA: TGTGCCAGCAGTGGGGCCAGCGCGGGGTCACCCCTCCACTTT. This sequence encodes CASSGASAGSPLHF.

This rearrangement joins TRBV4-1 to TRBJ1-3, with D possibly matching TRBD1 (6 bases). V was shortened by 3 bases and J by 8 bases, with 14 bases between the two germline ends. CDR1 and CDR2 (germline): MGHRA, YSYEKL. This CDR3 is built from 14 residues. The CDR3 here is CASSHPARGDTIYF. As DNA, the CDR3 is TGCGCCAGCAGCCACCCCGCCAGGGGTGACACCATATATTTT.

This clonotype was recorded at least ten times. The rearrangement joins TRBV7-9 to TRBJ2-1, with no clear D. The CDR3 totals 15 residues. V dropped 5 bases and J dropped 5 bases, with 16 bases sitting between them. CDR1 SEHNR and CDR2 FQNEAQ come from the germline V gene (reference sequence). CDR3 region: CASSPNMRTNNEQFF. The CDR3 nucleotides read TGTGCCAGCAGCCCGAATATGAGGACGAACAATGAGCAGTTCTTC.